The 14 T cell receptor beta chains below all came from one sample that was sequenced in a study of control samples from healthy donors and cancer patients. TCRdb's copy holds only in-frame clones and misses some; the assay was immunoSEQ multiplex PCR. Among 130,000 or so clones listed, about 90% were seen once. Sequencing input: blood. The receptors stem from a man in his fifties or sixties in good health.

The J gene is TRBJ1-2, the V gene TRBV30, with D tentatively TRBD1 (6 bases). V lost 4 bases and J 0 bases, leaving 15 bases between the germline ends. CDR1 GTSNPN and CDR2 SVGIG come from the germline V gene (reference sequence). The CDR3 totals 15 residues. DNA for the CDR3: TGTGCCTGGATTCTACCAGGGGCGACTAACTATGGCTACACCTTC. Translation gives CAWILPGATNYGYTF.

The chain employs TRBV9 and TRBJ1-4, with TRBD1 matching over 10 bases. CDR1 is SGDLS, CDR2 YYNGEE, per germline. J lost 8 bases, V lost 4 bases, and 5 bases had no gene match. This CDR3 comprises 14 residues. The chain's CDR3 is CASSTRDRGEKLFF. CDR3 DNA: TGTGCCAGCAGCACCCGGGACAGGGGCGAAAAACTGTTTTTT.

The chain employs TRBV18 and TRBJ1-1; no clear D gene. The V end lost 5 bases, the J end lost 1 base, and 14 bases lay between the germline ends. CDR1 and CDR2 (germline): KGHSH, LQKENI. This CDR3 has 15 residues. Here the CDR3 DNA reads TGTGCCAGCTCATCCTCTCCTAATTCGAACACTGAAGCTTTCTTT. Translating it yields CASSSSPNSNTEAFF.

V and J are TRBV4-2 and TRBJ2-3; D is undetermined. CDR3 length equals 14 residues. Germline CDR1 LGHNA, CDR2 YNFKEQ. Deletions cut 1 base from V and 0 bases from J, with 5 bases between. The CDR3 here is CASSQGTSTDTQYF. CDR3 nucleotides: TGTGCCAGCAGCCAAGGAACTAGCACAGATACGCAGTATTTT.

This clone occurred once. This chain uses TRBV30 with TRBJ1-4; 8 nucleotides align to TRBD1. With 0 bases clipped from V and 10 bases from J, the junction kept 13 bases outside the gene matches. The V gene's germline CDR1 is GTSNPN and CDR2 SVGIG (reference sequence). The CDR3 runs 16 residues. The CDR3 sequence is CAWSVLILTGVGKLFF. CDR3 in DNA: TGTGCCTGGAGTGTACTAATTTTGACAGGGGTTGGAAAACTGTTTTTT. Drawing the rest from reference TRBV30 and TRBJ1-4, the complete variable domain is SQTIHQWPATLVQPVGSPLSLECTVEGTSNPNLYWYRQAAGRGLQLLFYSVGIGQISSEVPQNLSASRPQDRQFILSSKKLLLSDSGFYLCAWSVLILTGVGKLFFGSGTQLSVL.

CDR3 sequence reads: CASSQGKTGGTEAFF. CDR3 sequence (DNA): TGCGCCAGCAGCCAAGGGAAGACAGGGGGCACTGAAGCTTTCTTT. J is TRBJ1-1 and V is TRBV4-1; TRBD1 matches at 9 bases. Trimming at V came to 1 base and at J to 4 bases, leaving 4 bases not matched to a gene. The CDR3 covers 15 residues. Germline assignment: CDR1 MGHRA and CDR2 YSYEKL.

The chain combines TRBV11-2 with TRBJ2-5; 9 bases fit TRBD1. The length of the CDR3 is 14 residues. From germline, CDR1 is SGHAT and CDR2 FQNNGV. The ends lost 4 bases at V and 4 bases at J; junction bases unmatched: 4. The CDR3 loop reads CASSSTGGSETQYF. The CDR3 DNA reads as TGTGCCAGCAGCTCAACAGGGGGCTCAGAGACCCAGTACTTC.

The gene calls are TRBV11-1 and TRBJ2-3; D is possibly TRBD2 (7 bases). The CDR3 is made up of 15 amino acids. The germline V gene has CDR1 SGHAT and CDR2 FQDESV (reference sequence). V dropped 5 bases and J dropped 2 bases, with 14 bases sitting between them. The CDR3 sequence is CASSEGGTLTDTQYF. CDR3 in DNA: TGTGCCAGCAGCGAGGGGGGGACCCTCACAGATACGCAGTATTTT.

This chain joins TRBV6-5 and TRBJ1-4; D call uncertain. This CDR3 contains 15 residues. The V gene lost 6 bases and the J gene lost 7 bases, with 18 bases spanning the gap. Germline V gives CDR1 MNHEY, CDR2 SVGAGI. The CDR3 sequence is CASSPEALTGEKLFF. The CDR3 coding sequence is TGTGCCAGCAGCCCCGAAGCCCTGACCGGTGAAAAACTGTTTTTT.

This clone was seen only a few times. The chain joins TRBV9 to TRBJ2-5, with 12 bases matching TRBD1. The trim removed 0 bases at V and 5 bases at J, leaving 5 bases unmatched. CDR1 SGDLS and CDR2 YYNGEE come from the germline V gene. The CDR3 is 16 amino acids. The DNA of the CDR3 is TGTGCCAGCAGCGTAGTGGGGACAGGGGGCTATGAGACCCAGTACTTC. Its protein is CASSVVGTGGYETQYF.

As for this clone: Other DNA sequences within the sample encode an identical CDR3. This rearrangement joins TRBV18 to TRBJ2-6; D possibly uses TRBD1 or TRBD2 (6 bases each). Germline V gene data show CDR1 as KGHSH and CDR2 as LQKENI. CDR3 size: 17 residues. With 3 bases removed from V and 0 bases from J, the gap between germline ends came to 12 bases. The CDR3 DNA reads as TGTGCCAGCTCACCGGGGGGCCCACGCTCTGGGGCCAACGTCCTGACTTTC. This encodes CASSPGGPRSGANVLTF.

The chain has TRBV5-1 and TRBJ2-6; D gene ambiguous. Germline V gene data show CDR1 as SGHRS and CDR2 as YFSETQ. The ends were cut back, 2 bases at V and 1 base at J, with 10 bases in the middle. The CDR3 runs 16 residues. CDR3: CASSLGRTSGANVLTF. CDR3 DNA: TGCGCCAGCAGCTTAGGCAGGACGTCTGGGGCCAACGTCCTGACTTTC.

This sequence joins TRBV12-5 and TRBJ2-3; the D is unclear. There are 12 residues in the CDR3. V lost 4 bases, J lost 6 bases, and 8 bases lay in between. Germline CDR1 LGHNT, CDR2 FRNRAP. CDR3 residues: CASGSLADTQYF. In DNA form, the CDR3 reads TGTGCTAGTGGTTCCCTGGCGGATACGCAGTATTTT.

The V and J genes are TRBV19 and TRBJ2-3, with TRBD1 identical over 8 bases. Germline assignment: CDR1 LNHDA and CDR2 SQIVND (reference sequence). Trimming removed 7 bases from V and 3 bases from J; junction bases left unmatched: 6. The CDR3 spans 14 residues. CDR3: CASTKTGVTDTQYF. The CDR3 bases are TGTGCCAGTACTAAGACAGGGGTGACAGATACGCAGTATTTT.